This T cell receptor (beta chain) stems from a study of T-cell reconstitution after alpha-beta-depleted transplantation in children. Unique molecular identifiers were incorporated during preparation of the TCRbeta library. TCRdb itself ran the PCR reads through MiXCR, one entry per CDR3 protein. The data contain over 550,000 distinct CDR3 sequences, roughly a tenth of them singletons. This clonotype was seen only a few times. The germline CDR1 and CDR2 sequences are DFQATT and SNEGSKA (reference sequence). CDR3 length: 14 amino acids. V shed 6 bases, J shed 5 bases, and the junction held 5 bases outside the gene matches.

The TCR originated in a human donor who donated a stem cell graft to a child with acute myeloid leukemia. This chain connects TRBV20-1 to TRBJ2-1; 12 bases fit TRBD2. The sequences come from PBMCs from the stem cell graft donor, collected from the stem cell graft. The CDR3 here is CSAERLAGDNEQFF. CDR3 bases: TGCAGTGCGGAACGACTAGCGGGAGACAATGAGCAGTTCTTC.